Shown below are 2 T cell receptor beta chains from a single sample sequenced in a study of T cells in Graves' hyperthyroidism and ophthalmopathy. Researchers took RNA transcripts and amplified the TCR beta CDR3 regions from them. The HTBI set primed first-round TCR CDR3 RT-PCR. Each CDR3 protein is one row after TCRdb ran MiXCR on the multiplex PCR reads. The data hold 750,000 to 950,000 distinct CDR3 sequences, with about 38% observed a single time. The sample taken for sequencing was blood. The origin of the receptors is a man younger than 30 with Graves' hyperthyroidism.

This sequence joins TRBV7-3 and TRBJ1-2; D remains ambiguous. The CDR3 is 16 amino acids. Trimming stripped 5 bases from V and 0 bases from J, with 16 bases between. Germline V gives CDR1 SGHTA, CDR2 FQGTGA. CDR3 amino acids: CASSQDYATANYGYTF. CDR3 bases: TGTGCCAGCAGCCAAGATTATGCCACAGCTAACTATGGCTACACCTTC.

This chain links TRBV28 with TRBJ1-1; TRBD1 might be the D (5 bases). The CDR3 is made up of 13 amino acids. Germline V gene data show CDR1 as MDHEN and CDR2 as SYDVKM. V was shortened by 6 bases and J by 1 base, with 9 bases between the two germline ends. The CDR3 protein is CASRNGQNTEAFF. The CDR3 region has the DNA TGTGCCAGCAGAAACGGACAGAACACTGAAGCTTTCTTT. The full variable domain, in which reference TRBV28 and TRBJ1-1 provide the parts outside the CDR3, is DVKVTQSSRYLVKRTGEKVFLECVQDMDHENMFWYRQDPGLGLRLIYFSYDVKMKEKGDIPEGYSVSREKKERFSLILESASTNQTSMYLCASRNGQNTEAFFGQGTRLTVV.